Reported below is one T cell receptor (beta chain). This clone was detected once. Its antigen is still unknown. The input lacks base qualities; no much larger clone sits a single base away. This record belongs to a study of blood T cell repertoires in COVID-19 (TCRdb year 2020). Notes on the research overall: Samples covering the acute and convalescent phases of COVID-19 were provided by collaborators in the United States, Italy and Spain. The material from the prospective study consisted of cDNA or gDNA derived from T cells, B-cell-depleted T cells, or PBMCs. The dataset comprised deeply sampled blood TCRbeta repertoires from subjects exposed to, actively infected with, or recovered from COVID-19. The repertoires were released in a freely available public database intended as a resource for research on the immune response to SARS-CoV-2. Samples were obtained from the ongoing ImmuneRACE study (first 160 participants) and from over 1,000 subjects provided by 6 global collaborators. Nearly every sample came with metadata listing a de-identified subject ID, COVID-19 status, age in years and sex. Where available, HLA class I and class II types were obtained from metadata supplied by the sample provider rather than from assay-based typing.

TCRbeta CDR3 regions were amplified from genomic DNA using the immunoSEQ Assay, a bias-controlled multiplex PCR. On the study's bioinformatics: Nucleated cell counts per sample were estimated from amplification of reference gene primers within the assay. Sequence reads were collapsed and filtered to measure the absolute abundance of every unique TCRbeta CDR3 rearrangement. For each sample, productive Simpson clonality was calculated as the square root of Simpson's diversity index across productive rearrangements. Held by TCRdb, this immuneACCESS table contains in-frame sequences only and omits some clones. Under half of the omission traces to an unresolved V gene where checked; the cause of the rest is unknown. Clonal size and the V and J genes are those of that table, whereas D and trimming came from the DNA. The sample has 150,000 to 200,000 clones on record, about 81% of them singletons. The top ten clonotypes cover approximately 11% of the sample.

Including cysteine and phenylalanine, the CDR3 has 13 amino acids. Solely the CDR3 DNA is kept, with 39 bases framed from the first base. V gives up 10 bases and J gives up 1 base, and the segment between their germline ends measures 8 bases. Looking up the germline V gene (reference sequence) yields CDR1 LNHDA and CDR2 SQIVND. Overall study results and their limits: The amount of clinical and demographic metadata varied by source and participant and was provided uncurated.

Each collaborating institution followed its own protocols to collect whole blood in K2EDTA tubes. For TCRbeta analysis, collaborator samples were shipped as frozen whole blood, as isolated PBMCs, or as DNA extracted from either sample type. Sequenced material: peripheral blood. The receptor comes from a man aged 55 to 69 with active or convalescent COVID-19. This receptor chain uses TRBV19 and TRBJ2-6; the D gene is possibly TRBD2, with 5 bases matching. The CDR3 protein: CATGDSGANVLTF. The DNA sequence follows: TGTGCCACCGGGGATTCTGGGGCCAACGTCCTGACTTTC.